The clone carrying this T cell receptor (beta chain) turned up a few times. This record belongs to a study of T cells in Graves' hyperthyroidism and ophthalmopathy. The investigators amplified TCR beta CDR3 regions from RNA transcripts. The HTBI primer set was used in a first-round RT-PCR of the TCR CDR3. MiXCR, applied by TCRdb to the multiplex PCR reads, yields one record per CDR3 protein. Seen here are some 440,000 distinct CDR3 sequences, approximately 14% observed once, and the top ten hold about 7.7%. Source material: blood. The clonotype was recovered from a woman between 18 and 30 years old with Graves' hyperthyroidism.

CDR3 in amino acids: CASTPGVNQPQHF. CDR3 nucleotides: TGCGCCAGTACCCCCGGGGTAAATCAGCCCCAGCATTTT. The chain links TRBV5-1 to TRBJ1-5; D is ambiguous. V lost 8 bases and J 4 bases, leaving 13 bases between the germline ends. The CDR3 sequence is 13 residues long. Germline V CDR1 and CDR2: SGHRS, YFSETQ.